The 32 T cell receptor beta chains below come from one sample, sequenced in a study of T cell responses to AZD1222 COVID-19 vaccine. This table comes from immunoSEQ multiplex PCR, and its TCRdb copy is limited to in-frame clones, with some not included. The repertoire consists of 100,000 or so clones, with about 90% occurring once and the leading ten covering around 10%. The starting material was peripheral blood, obtained 28 days after the second AZD1222 dose. These TCRs come from an adult who received the AZD1222 COVID-19 vaccine.

The chain has TRBV28 and TRBJ1-5; 10 bases match TRBD1. Germline assignment: CDR1 MDHEN and CDR2 SYDVKM. The V gene end was trimmed by 4 bases and the J gene end by 5 bases; junction bases not matched to a gene: 20. The CDR3 totals 20 residues. CDR3 protein: CASSSQLGWGDRGLYQPQHF. CDR3 in DNA: TGTGCCAGCAGTTCTCAACTAGGGTGGGGGGACAGGGGTTTATATCAGCCCCAGCATTTT.

This clone showed up just once. This chain joins TRBV6-4 and TRBJ1-2, with D unclear. V was shortened by 9 bases and J by 7 bases, with 9 bases between the two germline ends. CDR1 and CDR2 from the germline V gene are MRHNA and SNTAGT. The CDR3 covers 10 residues. The CDR3 nucleotides read TGTGCCAGATTTTCCGGTGGCTACACCTTC. It translates to CARFSGGYTF.

J is TRBJ1-3 and V is TRBV4-1, with D tentatively TRBD1 (5 bases). The CDR3 consists of 15 residues. The V and J ends lost 4 bases and 0 bases respectively, with 10 bases between them. The V gene's germline CDR1 is MGHRA and CDR2 YSYEKL. For the CDR3, the DNA is TGCGCCAGCAGCCCCCTCGGGGCCTCTGGAAACACCATATATTTT. Amino acid sequence: CASSPLGASGNTIYF.

This clone was counted once. The chain employs TRBV5-1 and TRBJ1-3, with TRBD1 as a possible D gene (6 bases). The CDR3 is 16 amino acids. Germline V gene lookup returns CDR1 SGHRS and CDR2 YFSETQ. V lost 4 bases to trimming and J lost 0 bases, with 14 bases between them. This CDR3 reads CASSDSTGSSGNTIYF. DNA of the CDR3: TGCGCCAGCAGCGACTCGACAGGCAGCTCTGGAAACACCATATATTTT.

CDR3 bases: TGTGCCAGCTCAATTTTGGAGGGATATGATAATTCACCCCTCCACTTT. Translated, it gives CASSILEGYDNSPLHF. This chain links TRBV18 with TRBJ1-6, with D unclear. Trimming removed 5 bases from V and 5 bases from J, with 16 bases in between. The CDR3 length is 16 residues. The germline V gene encodes CDR1 KGHSH and CDR2 LQKENI.

The gene calls are TRBV6-5 and TRBJ1-3; TRBD1 might be the D (5 bases). Trimming left V 6 bases short and J 4 bases short, with 10 bases between. CDR1 and CDR2 from the germline V gene are MNHEY and SVGAGI. The CDR3 covers 13 residues. In DNA form, the CDR3 reads TGTGCCAGCAGGAAGGACACAGGAAACACCATATATTTT. Protein sequence: CASRKDTGNTIYF.

This chain links TRBV28 with TRBJ2-5; TRBD2 might be the D (5 bases). V was pared by 5 bases and J by 5 bases, with 9 bases between. Germline CDR1 and CDR2: MDHEN and SYDVKM. The CDR3 runs to 12 residues. DNA for the CDR3: TGTGCCAGCAGTCGGGGTTGGGAGACCCAGTACTTC. Translated: CASSRGWETQYF.

V gene TRBV5-1 combines with J gene TRBJ1-5; 9 positions match TRBD1. J was trimmed by 7 bases and V by 4 bases; bases with no gene match: 9. CDR1 is SGHRS and CDR2 is YFSETQ in the germline V gene. The CDR3 spans 15 residues. The CDR3, as DNA: TGCGCCAGCAGCGAGGGACAGGGTGCGTCCCAGCCCCAGCATTTT. Its translation is CASSEGQGASQPQHF.

The gene calls are TRBV6-1 and TRBJ1-2; no clear D. CDR3 length equals 13 residues. V was clipped by 1 base and J by 5 bases, with 8 bases between them. Germline CDR1 is MNHNS and CDR2 is SASEGT. The CDR3, as DNA: TGTGCCAGCAGTGAAGTTTGGGGTTATGGCTACACCTTC. This translates into CASSEVWGYGYTF.

The rearrangement joins TRBV2 to TRBJ2-1; 8 nucleotides line up with TRBD2. CDR1 is SNHLY and CDR2 is FYNNEI in the germline V gene. The CDR3 loop spans 14 amino acids. The trim removed 6 bases at V and 10 bases at J, leaving 11 bases unmatched. CDR3 protein: CASSLKGVAGEQFF. Here the CDR3 DNA reads TGTGCCAGCAGCCTCAAAGGGGTAGCGGGAGAGCAGTTCTTC. The whole variable domain, remainder taken from reference TRBV2 and TRBJ2-1, is EPEVTQTPSHQVTQMGQEVILRCVPISNHLYFYWYRQILGQKVEFLVSFYNNEISEKSEIFDDQFSVERPDGSNFTLKIRSTKLEDSAMYFCASSLKGVAGEQFFGPGTRLTVL.

About this clone itself: The sample holds other DNA sequences that translate to the same CDR3. The V and J genes are TRBV18 and TRBJ1-5; no clear D gene. Germline CDR1 is KGHSH and CDR2 is LQKENI. The CDR3 covers 13 residues. V lost 6 bases to trimming and J lost 4 bases, with 10 bases between them. The CDR3 DNA is TGTGCCAGCTCCCCGGACCGAAATCAGCCCCAGCATTTT. Encoded protein: CASSPDRNQPQHF.

Here the CDR3 reads CASSEGDRDSNQPQHF. DNA of the CDR3: TGTGCCAGCAGTGAGGGAGACAGGGATAGCAATCAGCCCCAGCATTTT. This chain links TRBV25-1 with TRBJ1-5, with 7 bases aligning to TRBD1. The CDR3 has 16 residues. Trimming took 3 bases from V and 0 from J; bases not matched to a gene: 5. Germline V gene sequence: CDR1 MGHDK, CDR2 SYGVNS.

The chain links TRBV28 to TRBJ1-1, with D possibly TRBD1 on 5 matching bases. Germline CDR1 is MDHEN and CDR2 is SYDVKM. CDR3 length: 14 amino acids. The germline V and J ends were trimmed by 0 bases and 4 bases, with 9 bases remaining between them. CDR3 sequence: CASSLWLGTTEAFF. CDR3 nucleotide sequence: TGTGCCAGCAGTTTATGGCTGGGGACCACTGAAGCTTTCTTT.

The chain uses TRBV19 and TRBJ2-1; 10 nucleotides align to TRBD2. The length of the CDR3 is 15 residues. V dropped 5 bases and J dropped 10; count of bases not matched to a gene: 11. The germline CDR1 and CDR2 sequences are LNHDA and SQIVND (reference sequence). CDR3 DNA: TGTGCCAGTAGTGATATAGCGGGAGGACCCGGGGAGCAGTTCTTC. The encoded protein is CASSDIAGGPGEQFF.

J is TRBJ1-3 and V is TRBV7-9; the match to TRBD1 covers 7 bases. Germline CDR1 and CDR2: SEHNR and FQNEAQ (reference sequence). V trimming: 4 bases; J trimming: 0 bases; junction bases outside the gene matches: 9. The CDR3 length is 17 residues. CDR3 sequence reads: CASSSPTGSLSGNTIYF. The CDR3 bases are TGTGCCAGCAGCTCCCCGACAGGGTCTCTCTCTGGAAACACCATATATTTT. The complete variable domain, with remaining parts taken from reference TRBV7-9 and TRBJ1-3, reads DTGVSQNPRHKITKRGQNVTFRCDPISEHNRLYWYRQTLGQGPEFLTYFQNEAQLEKSRLLSDRFSAERPKGSFSTLEIQRTEQGDSAMYLCASSSPTGSLSGNTIYFGEGSWLTVV.

This chain uses TRBV29-1 with TRBJ2-5; 8 nucleotides agree with TRBD2. V lost 2 bases to trimming and J lost 2 bases; unmatched junction nucleotides: 16. The CDR3 has 18 amino acids. Germline CDR1 SQVTM, CDR2 ANQGSEA. The CDR3 spells CSVELRFPATGGQETQYF. The CDR3 DNA reads as TGCAGCGTTGAACTAAGGTTCCCGGCGACGGGAGGGCAAGAGACCCAGTACTTC.

The chain uses TRBV30 and TRBJ1-2; 8 bases map to TRBD1. V lost 2 bases, J lost 10 bases, and 6 bases stayed unmatched. This CDR3 has 12 amino acids. Looked up from germline, CDR1 is GTSNPN and CDR2 is SVGIG (reference sequence). DNA of the CDR3: TGTGCCTGGAGTATTGGGACAGGCTACTACACCTTC. It yields the protein CAWSIGTGYYTF.

The chain combines TRBV28 with TRBJ1-2; D might be TRBD1 (5 bases). Trimming cost V 6 bases and J 1 base, with 12 bases left between them. Germline V CDR1 and CDR2: MDHEN, SYDVKM. The CDR3 contains 14 residues. CDR3 nucleotides: TGTGCCAGCAGGGGGGTTCTCAGTAACTATGGCTACACCTTC. Translating gives CASRGVLSNYGYTF.

The V call is TRBV2, the J call TRBJ1-5, with a possible D match to TRBD1 (6 bases). CDR1 and CDR2 (germline): SNHLY, FYNNEI. The CDR3 is made up of 13 amino acids. V dropped 3 bases and J dropped 6 bases, with 9 bases sitting between them. The CDR3 DNA reads as TGTGCCAGCAGTGAGGGGGCCGGTCAGCCCCAGCATTTT. It translates to CASSEGAGQPQHF.

The rearrangement uses TRBV15 and TRBJ1-2; D possibly corresponds to TRBD1 (6 bases). Looked up from germline, CDR1 is LNHNV and CDR2 is YYDKDF (reference sequence). V shed 9 bases and J shed 8 bases, with 19 bases lying between them. This CDR3 has 13 residues. CDR3 coding DNA: TGTGCCACGCAGTCGGGGGGCGACGTGGGCTACACCTTC. Its protein is CATQSGGDVGYTF.

The J gene is TRBJ2-3, the V gene TRBV7-9; weak D call: TRBD2 (6 bases). Per the germline V gene, CDR1 is SEHNR and CDR2 is FQNEAQ (reference sequence). The V gene lost 4 bases and the J gene lost 4 bases, with 15 bases spanning the gap. The CDR3 length is 15 residues. CDR3: CASSSSGGAPDTQYF. The DNA for the CDR3 is TGTGCCAGCAGCTCCTCTGGCGGGGCCCCAGATACGCAGTATTTT.

For the CDR3, the DNA is TGTGCCAGCAGCTTAGAGCCCGCGGAGGGAGGCTACACCTTC. It codes for CASSLEPAEGGYTF. This chain uses TRBV11-2 with TRBJ1-2, with D hard to call. V lost 0 bases and J 8 bases, leaving 13 bases between the germline ends. Per germline, CDR1 SGHAT and CDR2 FQNNGV. The CDR3 is 14 amino acids.

V usage is TRBV19 and J usage is TRBJ2-1; TRBD2 agrees at 10 bases. J was trimmed by 7 bases and V by 4 bases; bases with no gene match: 4. CDR3 length: 14 residues. CDR1 is LNHDA and CDR2 is SQIVND in the germline V gene (reference sequence). CDR3: CASSTSGSGNEQFF. In nucleotides, the CDR3 is TGTGCCAGTAGTACTAGCGGGAGTGGGAATGAGCAGTTCTTC. The variable domain in full, with the rest retrieved from reference TRBV19 and TRBJ2-1, is DGGITQSPKYLFRKEGQNVTLSCEQNLNHDAMYWYRQDPGQGLRLIYYSQIVNDFQKGDIAEGYSVSREKKESFPLTVTSAQKNPTAFYLCASSTSGSGNEQFFGPGTRLTVL.

The chain recombines TRBV15 with TRBJ2-2; D possibly corresponds to TRBD1 (5 bases). CDR3 length equals 14 residues. Between the trimmed V and J ends, which lost 0 bases and 3 bases, there was a span of 5 bases. Germline CDR1 and CDR2: LNHNV and YYDKDF (reference sequence). The CDR3 is CATSREGDTGELFF. The CDR3 DNA follows: TGTGCCACCAGCAGAGAAGGGGACACCGGGGAGCTGTTTTTT.

This chain uses TRBV15 with TRBJ2-1; 9 bases map to TRBD1. V was clipped by 0 bases and J by 8 bases; unmatched bases: 8. This CDR3 comprises 16 residues. The germline V gene has CDR1 LNHNV and CDR2 YYDKDF (reference sequence). The CDR3 nucleotides are TGTGCCACCAGCAGAGACCACAGGGGGCGCGTCGATGAGCAGTTCTTC. It translates to CATSRDHRGRVDEQFF.

This clone has a single count. This chain uses TRBV29-1 with TRBJ1-4, with 9 bases fitting TRBD1. The length of the CDR3 is 12 residues. The germline V gene has CDR1 SQVTM and CDR2 ANQGSEA. With V trimmed by 7 bases and J by 7 bases, 4 bases remained unmatched. The CDR3 DNA reads TGCAGCGCGGGACAGGGAGGTGAAAAACTGTTTTTT. This gives the protein CSAGQGGEKLFF.

This rearrangement joins TRBV5-1 to TRBJ2-7, with D unclear. Trimming pared 4 bases from V and 2 bases from J, leaving 19 bases between. The CDR3 extends over 16 amino acids. Germline V CDR1 and CDR2: SGHRS, YFSETQ. CDR3 coding DNA: TGCGCCAGCAGCCCTGGCCACGGCGGAGTAACCTACGAGCAGTACTTC. It is translated as CASSPGHGGVTYEQYF.

The chain recombines TRBV28 with TRBJ1-1; TRBD1 matches 10 bases. V dropped 4 bases and J dropped 4; count of bases not matched to a gene: 6. The CDR3 length is 15 residues. Germline V lookup: CDR1 MDHEN, CDR2 SYDVKM. This CDR3 is CASSSRDRGGTEAFF. The DNA for the CDR3 is TGTGCCAGCAGTTCCCGGGACAGGGGCGGCACTGAAGCTTTCTTT.

V gene TRBV5-1 combines with J gene TRBJ1-2; no clear D. CDR1 and CDR2 (germline): SGHRS, YFSETQ. V was pared by 2 bases and J by 5 bases, with 16 bases between. This CDR3 contains 15 residues. CDR3 loop: CASSLPHIRGYGYTF. The DNA for the CDR3 is TGCGCCAGCAGCTTACCTCATATCCGTGGGTATGGCTACACCTTC.

J is TRBJ2-7 and V is TRBV27; no firm D call. This CDR3 comprises 12 residues. The V end lost 1 base, the J end lost 6 bases, and 7 bases lay between the germline ends. Germline V gene data show CDR1 as MNHEY and CDR2 as SMNVEV (reference sequence). The CDR3 spells CASSLLGSEQYF. The CDR3 DNA is TGTGCCAGCAGTTTATTGGGAAGCGAGCAGTACTTC.

The V gene is TRBV6-6, the J gene TRBJ1-2; possibly TRBD1 for D (5 bases). The CDR3 length is 13 residues. Germline-derived CDR1 and CDR2 are MNHNY and SVGAGI (reference sequence). Trimming stripped 7 bases from V and 11 bases from J, with 20 bases between. Here the CDR3 DNA reads TGTGCCAGCACTGCTCAGACGGGGCTTAGTTACACCTTC. Protein product: CASTAQTGLSYTF.

The chain combines TRBV3-1 (or the pseudogene TRBV3-2) with TRBJ2-2, with D perhaps TRBD1 (5 bases). CDR3 size: 15 residues. Between the trimmed V and J ends, which lost 7 bases and 4 bases, there was a span of 16 bases. Germline-derived CDR1 and CDR2 are LGHDT and YNNKEL (reference sequence). The CDR3: CASTSTQGFTGELFF. The CDR3 DNA reads as TGTGCCAGCACGTCCACCCAGGGTTTCACCGGGGAGCTGTTTTTT.